This T cell receptor (beta chain) was found in a study of T cell repertoires in cytomegalovirus infection. Looking at the study overall: Epitope selection comprised recently identified HLA-C-restricted CMV epitopes and well-studied HLA-B-restricted CMV epitopes. In public TCR beta signatures, there were indications of both CMV infection and matching HLA type.

TCRdb fed the reads into MiXCR, producing one record per CDR3 protein. The table records around 430,000 distinct CDR3 sequences, under 55% of them present only once. With respect to this clonotype: Its antigen remains unidentified.

Study-wide results and limits: Dominant in the ex vivo response were TCR beta clonotypes restricted by HLA-C and specific for CMV.

The germline CDR1 and CDR2 sequences are SGHTA and FQGNSA. V lost 8 bases and J 0 bases, leaving 11 bases between the germline ends. This CDR3 has 14 residues. V and J are TRBV7-2 and TRBJ1-3, with TRBD1 as a possible D gene (6 bases). The source of this sequence is a human donor in good health (CMV status not recorded). Some clones in this sample may be carry-over from other donors' samples. The sequenced sample was cultured PBMCs, obtained from culture after CMV antigen stimulation. The CDR3 spells CASGNRDSGNTIYF. The CDR3 nucleotides are TGTGCCAGCGGGAACAGGGACTCTGGAAACACCATATATTTT.